The rows below give T cell receptor beta chains drawn from one sample of a study of cytomegalovirus exposure and HLA in healthy donors. Repertoires were generated with immunoSEQ multiplex PCR, while TCRdb's copy carries only in-frame clones and drops some. The sample gives approximately 180,000 clones, roughly four fifths of which show up once; 1.5% to 2% is in the top ten. Material: PBMCs. The source of these receptors is a man aged 18 to 29 in good health and CMV-seronegative. CDR3s include the opening cysteine and the closing phenylalanine or tryptophan. D genes are given only for firm matches. Only part of the rows carry a size: once, few, many, or a class if the clone is expanded.

14	NA	TRBJ2-2	TRBD1	TRBV6-4	TGTGCCAGCAGACAGGGGTGGGACACCGGGGAGCTGTTTTTT	CASRQGWDTGELFF
15	NA	TRBJ2-1	NA	TRBV9	TGTGCCAGCAGCCCCCCTGAGATCCCCTTCAGGAAGCAGTTCTTC	CASSPPEIPFRKQFF
17	NA	TRBJ1-5	TRBD1	TRBV18	TGTGCCAGCTCACCCACAATAACAGGGGGGGGACATCAGCCCCAGCATTTT	CASSPTITGGGHQPQHF
14	NA	TRBJ1-5	TRBD1	TRBV7-8	TGTGCCAGCAGCGGAGACAGGGGTCATCAGCCCCAGCATTTT	CASSGDRGHQPQHF
10	NA	TRBJ2-3	NA	TRBV20-1	TGCAGTGCCCACACAGATACGCAGTATTTT	CSAHTDTQYF
14	NA	TRBJ2-3	TRBD2	TRBV6-4	TGTGCCAGCAGCCTACTAGCGGGAGCTGATACGCAGTATTTT	CASSLLAGADTQYF
16	NA	TRBJ1-2	NA	TRBV6-1	TGTGCCAGCAGTGAAAGGAGGTCAGTGGGAAACTATGGCTACACCTTC	CASSERRSVGNYGYTF
16	once	TRBJ2-3	TRBD2	TRBV25-1	TGTGCCAGCAGTGAATATGCTAGCGGGGATACAGATACGCAGTATTTT	CASSEYASGDTDTQYF
16	NA	TRBJ2-3	NA	TRBV6-5	TGTGCCAGCAGTTACTCGGTAGGGGGTGTTGGAGATACGCAGTATTTT	CASSYSVGGVGDTQYF
15	NA	TRBJ2-3	TRBD2	TRBV29-1	TGCAGCGTTACCCTCGGACTAGCCCCTGAAGATACGCAGTATTTT	CSVTLGLAPEDTQYF
14	NA	TRBJ2-7	TRBD2	TRBV28	TGTGCCAGCAAGGCCGGGACTAGCGGCTACGAGCAGTACTTC	CASKAGTSGYEQYF
14	NA	TRBJ1-5	TRBD1	TRBV15	TGTGCCACCGGGGACAGACTGCACAATCAGCCCCAGCATTTT	CATGDRLHNQPQHF
12	NA	TRBJ2-2	NA	TRBV10-3	TGTGCCATCAGGGTGGGCCCCGGGGAGCTGTTTTTT	CAIRVGPGELFF
14	NA	TRBJ2-5	TRBD2	TRBV7-6	TGTGCCAGCAGCGTGGGACTAGCAGAAGAGACCCAGTACTTC	CASSVGLAEETQYF
18	NA	TRBJ2-3	TRBD2	TRBV9	TGTGCCAGCAGCACCGGGACTAGCGGGAGATATCGCACAGATACGCAGTATTTT	CASSTGTSGRYRTDTQYF
14	NA	TRBJ1-2	TRBD1	TRBV27	TGTGCCAGCAGCACGGACAGGAGATCCTATGGCTACACCTTC	CASSTDRRSYGYTF
16	NA	TRBJ2-2	NA	TRBV18	TGTGCCAGCTCACCACCTAGGGAGAGGGAGACCGGGGAGCTGTTTTTT	CASSPPRERETGELFF
15	NA	TRBJ2-1	TRBD1	TRBV9	TGTGCCAGCAGCGTTTCGGGACAGGGGGCAAATGAGCAGTTCTTC	CASSVSGQGANEQFF
15	few	TRBJ2-5	TRBD1	TRBV6-5	TGTGCCACCTCCCCTCGGGACAGACGGCAAGAGACCCAGTACTTC	CATSPRDRRQETQYF
15	few	TRBJ2-7	NA	TRBV7-3	TGTGCCAGCAGCTTTAATGGGGGGAAAGTCTACGAGCAGTACTTC	CASSFNGGKVYEQYF
15	NA	TRBJ1-2	NA	TRBV2	TGTGCCAGCAGTGAAGTTAGCAGTGGGTACTATGGCTACACCTTC	CASSEVSSGYYGYTF
17	NA	TRBJ2-2	TRBD2	TRBV7-6	TGTGCCAGCAGCCCCGGGACTAGCGGGGATAACACCGGGGAGCTGTTTTTT	CASSPGTSGDNTGELFF
12	NA	TRBJ2-7	NA	TRBV29-1	TGCAGCGTCCGTCTAAGCTCCTACGAGCAGTACTTC	CSVRLSSYEQYF
16	NA	TRBJ2-7	NA	TRBV27	TGTGCCAGCGGCTCGGGTATGACAGCACTCGATGACGAGCAGTACTTC	CASGSGMTALDDEQYF
17	NA	TRBJ1-5	TRBD1	TRBV10-3	TGTGCCATCAGTGAGTCGGGACAGGGAGGTCGAAATCAGCCCCAGCATTTT	CAISESGQGGRNQPQHF
18	NA	TRBJ1-2	TRBD1	TRBV7-8	TGTGCCAGCAGCTTGTTTGACAGGGGGTACGGAGCTAACTATGGCTACACCTTC	CASSLFDRGYGANYGYTF
13	NA	TRBJ2-7	TRBD1	TRBV29-1	TGCAGCGTTCCCGGGACAGGGGGCTACGAGCAGTACTTC	CSVPGTGGYEQYF
13	NA	TRBJ2-3	NA	TRBV6-1	TGTGCCAGCAGAGCCTCCTCCACAGATACGCAGTATTTT	CASRASSTDTQYF
13	NA	TRBJ1-5	NA	TRBV29-1	TGCAGCGTTTCAGGGGCCAGCAATCAGCCCCAGCATTTT	CSVSGASNQPQHF